This T cell receptor beta chain was obtained from a study of OX40 agonist ivuxolimab in advanced cancers. As for the study in general: The group had a mean age of around 60 years, ranged from about 20 to 80, and was roughly 80% male. Study-level results: Partial responders at 0.1-3.0 mg/kg showed near-lowest clonal expansion. Low normalized T-cell clonal expansion was additionally recorded for some nonresponders.

The CDR3 length is 14 residues. In germline, CDR1 is SGHKS, CDR2 YYEKEE (reference sequence). V was pared by 4 bases and J by 6 bases, with 6 bases of the junction left unmatched. Concerning this clone: The antigen is not known.

Method: immunoSEQ multiplex PCR; TCRdb's copy keeps in-frame clones and lacks some. The data hold about 46,000 clones, with under 90% observed a single time. The specimen was CD4+ or CD8+ T cells sorted from blood, collected in a trial of the OX40 agonist ivuxolimab. The rearrangement links TRBV5-5 to TRBJ1-1, with 10 bases that match TRBD1. The sequence came from an adult with an advanced solid tumor such as melanoma, head and neck, liver or kidney cancer. This CDR3 reads CASSRDRGMPEAFF. The CDR3 nucleotides read TGTGCCAGCAGCCGGGACAGGGGTATGCCTGAAGCTTTCTTT.